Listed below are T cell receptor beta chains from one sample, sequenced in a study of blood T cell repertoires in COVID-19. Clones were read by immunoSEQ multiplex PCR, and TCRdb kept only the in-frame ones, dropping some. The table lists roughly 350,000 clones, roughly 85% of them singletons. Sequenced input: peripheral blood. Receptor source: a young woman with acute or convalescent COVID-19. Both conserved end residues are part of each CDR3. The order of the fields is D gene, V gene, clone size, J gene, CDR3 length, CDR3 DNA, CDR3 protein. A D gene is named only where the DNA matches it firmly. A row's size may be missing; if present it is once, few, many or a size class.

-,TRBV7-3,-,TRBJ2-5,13,TGTGCCAGCAGCGGGGGCAACCAAGAGACCCAGTACTTC,CASSGGNQETQYF
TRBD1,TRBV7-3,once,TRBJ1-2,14,TGTGCCAGCAGCCCAAAGGGGACAGGGATAGGCTACACCTTC,CASSPKGTGIGYTF
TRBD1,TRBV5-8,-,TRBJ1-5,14,TGTGCCAGCAGCTCGGACAGGGACAATCAGCCCCAGCATTTT,CASSSDRDNQPQHF
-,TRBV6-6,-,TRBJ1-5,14,TGTGCCAGCTGTCGTGAGTGGGGGGATCAGCCCCAGCATTTT,CASCREWGDQPQHF
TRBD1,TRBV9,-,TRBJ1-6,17,TGTGCCAGCAGCGCCGGACAGGGGAGCTCCTATAATTCACCCCTCCACTTT,CASSAGQGSSYNSPLHF
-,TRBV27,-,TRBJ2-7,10,TGTGCCAGCAGTCTCCACGAGCAGTACTTC,CASSLHEQYF
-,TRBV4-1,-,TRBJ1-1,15,TGCGCCAGCAGCCTTAGAGGCGCAGGGGACCCTGAAGCTTTCTTT,CASSLRGAGDPEAFF
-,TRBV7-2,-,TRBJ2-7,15,TGTGCCAGCAGCTTAGCACCCCAGGGAGGCTACGAGCAGTACTTC,CASSLAPQGGYEQYF
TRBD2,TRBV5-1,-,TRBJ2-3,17,TGCGCCAGCAGCTCCGGACTAGCGGGAGGGTTGGCAGATACGCAGTATTTT,CASSSGLAGGLADTQYF
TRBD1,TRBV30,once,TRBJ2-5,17,TGTGCCTGGAGTGTTTTGCAGGGACAGTCACTACAAGAGACCCAGTACTTC,CAWSVLQGQSLQETQYF
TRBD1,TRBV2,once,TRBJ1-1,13,TGTGCCAGCAGTGGGACAGGGAAGGCTGAAGCTTTCTTT,CASSGTGKAEAFF
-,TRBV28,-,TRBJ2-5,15,TGTGCCAGCAGTTCAGGACAGTTGTACCAAGAGACCCAGTACTTC,CASSSGQLYQETQYF
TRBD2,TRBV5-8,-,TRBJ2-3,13,TGTGCCAGACTAGCGGGGGACACAGATACGCAGTATTTT,CARLAGDTDTQYF
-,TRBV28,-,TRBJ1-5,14,TGTGCCAGCAGTTTATGCGGGAGCTTATGGCCCCAGCATTTT,CASSLCGSLWPQHF
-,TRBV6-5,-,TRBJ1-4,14,TGTGCCAGCAGTTACAGCGGGGGAGGTGAAAAACTGTTTTTT,CASSYSGGGEKLFF
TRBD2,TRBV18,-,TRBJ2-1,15,TGTGCCAGCTCATCGCTAGCGGGTTTATACAATGAGCAGTTCTTC,CASSSLAGLYNEQFF
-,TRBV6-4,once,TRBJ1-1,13,TGTGCCAGCAGTTTCGACAGGAACACTGAAGCTTTCTTT,CASSFDRNTEAFF
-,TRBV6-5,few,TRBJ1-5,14,TGTGCCAGCAGCCGTACAGGAAGTAATCAGCCCCAGCATTTT,CASSRTGSNQPQHF
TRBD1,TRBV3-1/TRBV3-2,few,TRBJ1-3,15,TGTGCCAGCAGCCCCTTCCCCGGGACAGGGAACACCATATATTTT,CASSPFPGTGNTIYF
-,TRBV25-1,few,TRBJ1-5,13,TGTGCCAGCAGTGCGGGGGGCGTTCAGCCCCAGCATTTT,CASSAGGVQPQHF
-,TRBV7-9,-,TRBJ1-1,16,TGTGCCAGCAGCTTCTACCCCCCTAGAGGGAACACTGAAGCTTTCTTT,CASSFYPPRGNTEAFF
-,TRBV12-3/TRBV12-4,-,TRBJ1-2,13,TGTGCCAGCAGTTTCGAACACGACTATGGCTACACCTTC,CASSFEHDYGYTF
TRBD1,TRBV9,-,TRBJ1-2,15,TGTGCCAGCAGCGTTGATAGACAGGGTCCAGTAGGCTACACCTTC,CASSVDRQGPVGYTF
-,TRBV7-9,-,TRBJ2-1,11,TGTGCCAGCAGCTTACTCAATGAGCAGTTCTTC,CASSLLNEQFF
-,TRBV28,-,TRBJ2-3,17,TGTGCCAGCAGTCGGCCACCGCAGGGATTCGGCACAGATACGCAGTATTTT,CASSRPPQGFGTDTQYF
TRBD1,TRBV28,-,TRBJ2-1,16,TGTGCCAGCAGCCCGGGACAGGGCGTAATAGTGAATGAGCAGTTCTTC,CASSPGQGVIVNEQFF
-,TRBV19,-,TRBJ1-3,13,TGTGCCAGTAGTGCAGGTGCTGGAAACACCATATATTTT,CASSAGAGNTIYF
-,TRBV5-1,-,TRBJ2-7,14,TGCGCCAGCAGCTTGGTGCCAGAGGCCTACGAGCAGTACTTC,CASSLVPEAYEQYF
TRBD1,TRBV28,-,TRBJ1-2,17,TGTGCCAGCAGTTCCCTCGATAAGCTAACAGGGGCCTATGGCTACACCTTC,CASSSLDKLTGAYGYTF
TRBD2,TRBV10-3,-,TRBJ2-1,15,TGTGCCATCAGTGGAAGCGGGAGCTCCTACAATGAGCAGTTCTTC,CAISGSGSSYNEQFF
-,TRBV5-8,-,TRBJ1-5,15,TGTGCCAGCAGTTCGGACGGAGGTGGCAATCAGCCCCAGCATTTT,CASSSDGGGNQPQHF
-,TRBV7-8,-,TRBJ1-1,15,TGTGCCAGCAGCAATCAAGTGGAGTTTATCACTGAAGCTTTCTTT,CASSNQVEFITEAFF
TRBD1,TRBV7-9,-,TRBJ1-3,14,TGTGCCAGCAGCCTGGACAGGGATGGAAACACCATATATTTT,CASSLDRDGNTIYF
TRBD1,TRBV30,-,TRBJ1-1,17,TGTGCCTGGAGTGTACGGGGCAGGGGGCGGATGAACACTGAAGCTTTCTTT,CAWSVRGRGRMNTEAFF
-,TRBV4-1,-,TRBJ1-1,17,TGCGCCAGCAGCCTCCCCACCCTCAGGGCCAAGAACACTGAAGCTTTCTTT,CASSLPTLRAKNTEAFF
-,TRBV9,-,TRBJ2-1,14,TGTGCCAGCAGCTTCTTGGACCAGGGGAATGAGCAGTTCTTC,CASSFLDQGNEQFF
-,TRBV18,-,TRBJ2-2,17,TGTGCCAGCTCACCTCCCCTTGGGGGCGGTCCTACCGGGGAGCTGTTTTTT,CASSPPLGGGPTGELFF
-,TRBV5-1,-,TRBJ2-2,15,TGCGCCAGCAGTTTAGGGACACTGAACACCGGGGAGCTGTTTTTT,CASSLGTLNTGELFF
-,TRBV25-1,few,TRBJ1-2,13,TGTGCCAGCAGTAAGCAGGCCTACGGTGGCTACACCTTC,CASSKQAYGGYTF
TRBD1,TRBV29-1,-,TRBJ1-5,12,TGCAGCGTTAGACAGGGGGATCAGCCCCAGCATTTT,CSVRQGDQPQHF
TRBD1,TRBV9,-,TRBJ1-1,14,TGTGCCAGCTCTGGAACAGGGGGCGACACTGAAGCTTTCTTT,CASSGTGGDTEAFF
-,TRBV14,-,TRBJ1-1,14,TGTGCCAGCAGCCAACGGACAGTGAACACTGAAGCTTTCTTT,CASSQRTVNTEAFF
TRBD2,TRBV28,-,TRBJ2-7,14,TGTGCCAGCGATTCGGGAGGGCCCACCTACGAGCAGTACTTC,CASDSGGPTYEQYF
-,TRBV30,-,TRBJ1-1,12,TGTGCCTGGAGTAATTCAGGGGTTGAAGCTTTCTTT,CAWSNSGVEAFF
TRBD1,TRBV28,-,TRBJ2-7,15,TGTGCCAGCAGTTTGGGCTTTGGCAGGGGGTACGAGCAGTACTTC,CASSLGFGRGYEQYF
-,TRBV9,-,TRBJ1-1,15,TGTGCCAGCAGCGTAGGGGGAGGGCCCGTCACTGAAGCTTTCTTT,CASSVGGGPVTEAFF
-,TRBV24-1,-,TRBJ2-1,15,TGTGCCACCAGGGCGGACGGGGGTTACTACAATGAGCAGTTCTTC,CATRADGGYYNEQFF
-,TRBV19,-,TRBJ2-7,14,TGTGCCAGTAGTATCTCCGACAGCTCCTACGAGCAGTACTTC,CASSISDSSYEQYF
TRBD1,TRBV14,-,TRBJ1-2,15,TGTGCCAGCAGCCAAGGACAGGGAATTAACTATGGCTACACCTTC,CASSQGQGINYGYTF